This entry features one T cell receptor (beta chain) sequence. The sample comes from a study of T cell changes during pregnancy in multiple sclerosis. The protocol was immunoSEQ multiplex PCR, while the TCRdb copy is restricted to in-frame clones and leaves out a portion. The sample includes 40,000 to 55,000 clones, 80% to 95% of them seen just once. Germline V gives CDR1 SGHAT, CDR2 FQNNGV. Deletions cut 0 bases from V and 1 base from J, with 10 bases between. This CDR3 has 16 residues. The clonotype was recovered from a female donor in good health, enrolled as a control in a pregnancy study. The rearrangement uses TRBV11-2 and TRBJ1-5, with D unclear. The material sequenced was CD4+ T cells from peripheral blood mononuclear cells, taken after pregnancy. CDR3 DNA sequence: TGTGCCAGCAGCTTAGATGGGCAGATCAGCAATCAGCCCCAGCATTTT. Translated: CASSLDGQISNQPQHF.